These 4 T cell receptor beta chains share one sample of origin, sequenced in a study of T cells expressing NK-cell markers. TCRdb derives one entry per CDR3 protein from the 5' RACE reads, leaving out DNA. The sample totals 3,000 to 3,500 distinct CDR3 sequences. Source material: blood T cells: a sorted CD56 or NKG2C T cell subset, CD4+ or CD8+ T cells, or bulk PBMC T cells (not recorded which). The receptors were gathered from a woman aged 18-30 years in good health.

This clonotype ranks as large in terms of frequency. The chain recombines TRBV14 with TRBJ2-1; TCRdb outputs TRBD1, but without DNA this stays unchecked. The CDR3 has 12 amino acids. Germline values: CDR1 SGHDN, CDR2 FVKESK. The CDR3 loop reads CASSQDRAGQFF. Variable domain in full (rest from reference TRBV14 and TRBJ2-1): EAGVTQFPSHSVIEKGQTVTLRCDPISGHDNLYWYRRVMGKEIKFLLHFVKESKQDESGMPNNRFLAERTGGTYSTLKVQPAELEDSGVYFCASSQDRAGQFFGPGTRLTVL.

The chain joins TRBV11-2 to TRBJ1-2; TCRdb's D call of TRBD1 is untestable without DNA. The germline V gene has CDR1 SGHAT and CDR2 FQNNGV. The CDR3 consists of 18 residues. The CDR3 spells CASSYLMGAGVVLYGYTF.

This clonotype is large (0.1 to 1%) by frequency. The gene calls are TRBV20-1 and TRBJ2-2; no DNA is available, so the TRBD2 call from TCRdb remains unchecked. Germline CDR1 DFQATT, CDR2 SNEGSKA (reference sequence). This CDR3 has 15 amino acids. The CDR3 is CSAKIAGGDHGELFF.

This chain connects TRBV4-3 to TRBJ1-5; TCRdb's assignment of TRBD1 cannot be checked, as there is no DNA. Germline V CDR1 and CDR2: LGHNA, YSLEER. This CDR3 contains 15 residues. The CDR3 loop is CASSPTGENNQPQHF.